A single sample is the source of the 17 T cell receptor beta chains below, sequenced in a study of cytomegalovirus exposure and HLA in healthy donors (dated by TCRdb to the late 2010s). Library construction relied on the immunoSEQ multiplex PCR assay. For the multiplex PCR, a mixture combining 60 forward primers for TCR Vbeta segments and 13 reverse primers for TCR Jbeta segments was used. The table comes from immuneACCESS by way of TCRdb, which keeps in-frame sequences with V and J called. Part of the clones is missing from these tables; in studies checked, under half for an unresolved V gene and the rest for unknown reasons. Present in this sample are 150,000 or so clones, 70% to 80% of which were seen just once. The ten most abundant clones make up 0.6% to 0.95% of the sample. The material sequenced was PBMCs. The source of these receptors is a female donor in good health and CMV-seronegative.

In its sample, this clone was seen a few times. The rearrangement joins TRBV4-3 to TRBJ2-3, with TRBD2 matching 10 bases. The CDR3 is 16 residues long. Losses at the gene ends were 4 bases for V and 4 bases for J; bases not matched to a gene: 8. CDR1 is LGHNA and CDR2 is YSLEER in the germline V gene. CDR3: CASSLRTSGNADTQYF. The DNA of the CDR3 is TGCGCCAGCAGCCTCCGAACTAGCGGGAATGCAGATACGCAGTATTTT.

This chain uses TRBV7-2 with TRBJ1-2; TRBD1 is a possible D gene (6 bases). The CDR3 covers 14 residues. Germline CDR1 is SGHTA and CDR2 is FQGNSA. The ends were cut back, 5 bases at V and 3 bases at J, with 13 bases in the middle. The CDR3: CASSQGQTDYGYTF. The CDR3 DNA reads as TGTGCCAGCAGCCAAGGACAGACAGACTATGGCTACACCTTC. Supplemented by reference TRBV7-2 and TRBJ1-2, the full variable domain reads GAGVSQSPSNKVTEKGKDVELRCDPISGHTALYWYRQSLGQGLEFLIYFQGNSAPDKSGLPSDRFSAERTGGSVSTLTIQRTQQEDSAVYLCASSQGQTDYGYTFGSGTRLTVV.

The rearrangement joins TRBV6-4 to TRBJ2-3; TRBD2 is a possible D gene (6 bases). The CDR3 spans 14 residues. V was shortened by 2 bases and J by 10 bases, with 16 bases between the two germline ends. Germline V gives CDR1 MRHNA, CDR2 SNTAGT. CDR3 bases: TGTGCCAGCAGTGACGGAGGGCGACGGGAAGCGCAGTATTTT. This translates into CASSDGGRREAQYF.

J is TRBJ2-5 and V is TRBV11-1, with 9 bases matching TRBD2. Germline CDR1 is SGHAT and CDR2 is FQDESV (reference sequence). V dropped 5 bases and J dropped 4; count of bases not matched to a gene: 8. The CDR3 runs 15 residues. Here the CDR3 reads CASSVRRGGPETQYF. The DNA for the CDR3 is TGTGCCAGCAGCGTAAGGCGGGGGGGCCCAGAGACCCAGTACTTC. The full variable domain, in which reference TRBV11-1 and TRBJ2-5 provide the parts outside the CDR3, is EAEVAQSPRYKITEKSQAVAFWCDPISGHATLYWYRQILGQGPELLVQFQDESVVDDSQLPKDRFSAERLKGVDSTLKIQPAELGDSAMYLCASSVRRGGPETQYFGPGTRLLVL.

This clone was counted a few times. V is TRBV4-1 and J is TRBJ2-3; 14 bases are shared with TRBD2. The CDR3 runs to 16 residues. Germline loops: CDR1 MGHRA, CDR2 YSYEKL. V shed 5 bases and J 2 bases; nucleotides not matched to a gene: 3. Here the CDR3 reads CASSATSGGATDTQYF. CDR3 bases: TGCGCCAGCAGCGCGACTAGCGGGGGGGCCACAGATACGCAGTATTTT.

The chain carries TRBV9 and TRBJ2-7; D perhaps matches TRBD1 (6 bases). The germline CDR1 and CDR2 sequences are SGDLS and YYNGEE. The CDR3 has 15 residues. The germline V and J ends were trimmed by 0 bases and 5 bases, with 15 bases remaining between them. CDR3 loop: CASSVAGQPAHEQYF. In DNA, the CDR3 is TGTGCCAGCAGCGTAGCGGGACAACCAGCCCACGAGCAGTACTTC.

This clone appeared a few times. This chain connects TRBV6-6 to TRBJ2-5, with 8 bases aligning to TRBD2. This CDR3 is built from 14 residues. Losses at the gene ends were 2 bases for V and 10 bases for J; bases not matched to a gene: 9. The germline CDR1 and CDR2 sequences are MNHNY and SVGAGI (reference sequence). The CDR3 nucleotides read TGTGCCAGCAGTTACCCCACCGGGGGGGGCAGCCAGTACTTC. Protein product: CASSYPTGGGSQYF.

The chain has TRBV11-3 and TRBJ2-1, with TRBD1 identical over 7 bases. The CDR3 has 16 amino acids. V gave up 2 bases and J gave up 1 base; unmatched junction bases: 5. Germline-derived CDR1 and CDR2 are SGHNT and YENEEA. This CDR3 is CASSLRGQVSYNEQFF. Here the CDR3 DNA reads TGTGCCAGCAGCTTAAGGGGGCAGGTATCCTACAATGAGCAGTTCTTC.

The V and J genes are TRBV6-6 and TRBJ1-5; D is ambiguous. Trimming pared 2 bases from V and 4 bases from J, leaving 6 bases between. CDR3 length equals 13 residues. Per the germline V gene, CDR1 is MNHNY and CDR2 is SVGAGI (reference sequence). The CDR3 bases are TGTGCCAGCAGTTACGACTTTAATCAGCCCCAGCATTTT. This codes for CASSYDFNQPQHF.

The chain couples TRBV5-1 to TRBJ1-1, with 10 bases that match TRBD1. The CDR3 runs 14 residues. The junction had 8 bases not matched to a gene; V was cut back by 7 bases and J by 5 bases. In germline, CDR1 is SGHRS, CDR2 YFSETQ. In nucleotides, the CDR3 is TGCGCCAGCGGACAGGGGGGCTTCGGGACTGAAGCTTTCTTT. Its protein is CASGQGGFGTEAFF. Looking up the rest from reference TRBV5-1 and TRBJ1-1 gives the full variable domain: KAGVTQTPRYLIKTRGQQVTLSCSPISGHRSVSWYQQTPGQGLQFLFEYFSETQRNKGNFPGRFSGRQFSNSRSEMNVSTLELGDSALYLCASGQGGFGTEAFFGQGTRLTVV.

This clone occurred a few times. The J gene is TRBJ2-1, the V gene TRBV5-3; 9 bases agree with TRBD2. TRBV5-3 is given ORF status, its function remaining uncertain. V shed 5 bases and J 15 bases; nucleotides not matched to a gene: 9. CDR3 size: 12 residues. CDR3 protein: CARSLPGLAMFF. In DNA form, the CDR3 reads TGTGCCAGAAGTCTACCCGGACTAGCGATGTTCTTC.

V usage is TRBV18 and J usage is TRBJ1-4; 7 bases line up with TRBD1. The CDR3 covers 14 residues. The V segment lost 2 bases and the J segment 7 bases; nucleotides outside the gene matches: 4. Germline CDR1 KGHSH, CDR2 LQKENI. The DNA for the CDR3 is TGTGCCAGCTCACCAGCACAGGGGACTGAAAAACTGTTTTTT. Translated, it gives CASSPAQGTEKLFF.

V usage is TRBV2 and J usage is TRBJ2-1, with D possibly TRBD2 on 5 matching bases. The ends were cut back, 7 bases at V and 2 bases at J, with 18 bases in the middle. The CDR3 covers 16 residues. CDR1 is SNHLY and CDR2 is FYNNEI in the germline V gene. CDR3 nucleotides: TGTGCCAGCATCCTCCGGGGAGATCCGGCCTACAATGAGCAGTTCTTC. Its translation is CASILRGDPAYNEQFF.

V is TRBV6-6 and J is TRBJ2-7; 7 nucleotides agree with TRBD1. V shed 2 bases and J 3 bases; nucleotides not matched to a gene: 4. Germline CDR1 reads MNHNY; CDR2 reads SVGAGI (reference sequence). This CDR3 has 14 residues. The CDR3 DNA follows: TGTGCCAGCAGTTACGGGGACAGCCTCTACGAGCAGTACTTC. This translates into CASSYGDSLYEQYF.

V and J are TRBV6-5 and TRBJ2-7, with D maybe TRBD2 (5 bases). V gave up 0 bases and J gave up 6 bases, with 6 bases separating them. From germline, CDR1 is MNHEY and CDR2 SVGAGI. The CDR3 totals 12 residues. CDR3 protein: CASSYSGGEQYF. Here the CDR3 DNA reads TGTGCCAGCAGTTACTCCGGAGGCGAGCAGTACTTC.

The rearrangement uses TRBV10-3 and TRBJ2-3, with 8 nucleotides matching TRBD2. Looked up from germline, CDR1 is ENHRY and CDR2 is SYGVKD. V shed 4 bases and J 6 bases; nucleotides not matched to a gene: 9. The CDR3 covers 15 residues. The DNA for the CDR3 is TGTGCCATCAGTGTGTCGTCTAGCGGGTGGGATACGCAGTATTTT. Its translation is CAISVSSSGWDTQYF.

The chain employs TRBV19 and TRBJ2-7; 9 bases line up with TRBD1. V lost 7 bases to trimming and J lost 7 bases; unmatched junction nucleotides: 14. Germline-derived CDR1 and CDR2 are LNHDA and SQIVND (reference sequence). The length of the CDR3 is 15 residues. This CDR3 reads CASKSGYRGRGEQYF. As DNA, the CDR3 is TGTGCCAGTAAGAGCGGCTACAGGGGGCGGGGGGAGCAGTACTTC.